The clone carrying this T cell receptor (beta chain) was seen more than once but under ten times. Its specificity is not known. The data derive from a study of T cell responses to AZD1222 COVID-19 vaccine. Germline V gene sequence: CDR1 MDHEN, CDR2 SYDVKM. This CDR3 region has 19 residues. Trimming removed 5 bases from V and 0 bases from J; junction bases left unmatched: 15. Overall study results and limits: The study found Spike-specific TCR breadth and depth rose after two AZD1222 doses.

TCRdb keeps only in-frame clones here, not all; method: immunoSEQ multiplex PCR. In the table there are 100,000 to 150,000 clones, 80% to 90% of which are singletons. Sample: peripheral blood, taken on day 0 of AZD1222 vaccination. The chain is built from TRBV28 and TRBJ2-1; 8 nucleotides align to TRBD2. The sequence derives from an adult in good health. DNA for the CDR3: TGTGCCAGCAGTCCAACATTACTAGCGGAGGGGGTCTCCTACAATGAGCAGTTCTTC. It encodes CASSPTLLAEGVSYNEQFF.